This entry describes one TCR beta chain. Its target is unknown. This specimen belongs to a study of CD4 T cells in relation to SARS-CoV-2 and coronaviruses. Assay: immunoSEQ multiplex PCR; the TCRdb copy retains only in-frame clones and omits some. The top ten clones hold roughly 22% of a sample with about 38,000 clones, over 70% of them seen once. The ends were cut back, 7 bases at V and 0 bases at J, with 10 bases in the middle. Germline lookup yields CDR1 SEHNR and CDR2 FQNEAQ (reference sequence). The CDR3 consists of 15 residues. This chain links TRBV7-9 with TRBJ1-6; D call uncertain. The specimen was memory CD4+ T cells from PBMCs, cultured in vitro. The sequence came from an adult with COVID-19. CDR3 sequence reads: CASKEGSSYNSPLHF. The CDR3 coding sequence is TGTGCCAGCAAGGAAGGAAGCTCCTATAATTCACCCCTCCACTTT.